These 21 T cell receptor beta chains share one sample of origin, sequenced in a study of T cell responses to AZD1222 COVID-19 vaccine. This table comes from immunoSEQ multiplex PCR, and its TCRdb copy is limited to in-frame clones, with some not included. Of some 140,000 clones in the sample, around 93% were seen once. Specimen: peripheral blood, collected 28 days after the second AZD1222 dose. Source of these receptors: an adult who received the AZD1222 COVID-19 vaccine.

V and J are TRBV6-2 or TRBV6-3 and TRBJ2-2, with 12 bases matching TRBD2. Losses at the gene ends were 6 bases for V and 6 bases for J; bases not matched to a gene: 2. CDR3 size: 14 residues. Germline V gene lookup returns CDR1 MNHEY and CDR2 SVGEGT. CDR3 residues: CASSRLAGAGELFF. DNA for the CDR3: TGTGCCAGCAGCCGACTAGCGGGGGCCGGGGAGCTGTTTTTT.

The V call is TRBV7-6, the J call TRBJ2-5, with D unresolved. CDR3 length: 12 residues. V dropped 5 bases and J dropped 4 bases, with 8 bases sitting between them. CDR1 SGHVS and CDR2 FNYEAQ come from the germline V gene. The CDR3 here is CASSLSGETQYF. The CDR3 region has the DNA TGTGCCAGCAGCCTCTCGGGAGAGACCCAGTACTTC.

The chain combines TRBV7-9 with TRBJ2-2; possibly TRBD2 for D (5 bases). CDR3 size: 17 residues. V was pared by 6 bases and J by 4 bases, with 21 bases between. In germline, CDR1 is SEHNR, CDR2 FQNEAQ (reference sequence). The CDR3 loop is CASRLPELVFTTGELFF. DNA for the CDR3: TGTGCCAGCAGATTACCCGAACTAGTTTTCACCACCGGGGAGCTGTTTTTT.

The chain carries TRBV2 and TRBJ2-7; 7 bases agree with TRBD1. CDR1 is SNHLY and CDR2 is FYNNEI in the germline V gene. This CDR3 spans 20 amino acids. J was trimmed by 2 bases and V by 0 bases; bases with no gene match: 19. This CDR3 reads CASSEAPYQDRIRPTYEQYF. CDR3 sequence (DNA): TGTGCCAGCAGTGAAGCACCTTATCAGGACAGGATCCGTCCCACCTACGAGCAGTACTTC.

The chain employs TRBV7-2 and TRBJ1-2; no clear D gene. With 5 bases removed from V and 4 bases from J, the gap between germline ends came to 11 bases. The V gene's germline CDR1 is SGHTA and CDR2 FQGNSA. The CDR3 extends over 13 amino acids. The CDR3 loop is CASSAGRVYGYTF. The CDR3 DNA reads TGTGCCAGCAGCGCCGGTAGGGTCTATGGCTACACCTTC. Filled out from reference TRBV7-2 and TRBJ1-2, the complete variable domain reads GAGVSQSPSNKVTEKGKDVELRCDPISGHTALYWYRQSLGQGLEFLIYFQGNSAPDKSGLPSDRFSAERTGGSVSTLTIQRTQQEDSAVYLCASSAGRVYGYTFGSGTRLTVV.

The gene calls are TRBV5-4 and TRBJ1-1, with D possibly TRBD1 on 5 matching bases. CDR3 length: 15 residues. Germline V CDR1 and CDR2: SGHNT, YYREEE (reference sequence). Trimming pared 0 bases from V and 3 bases from J, leaving 12 bases between. CDR3 sequence reads: CASSLESGGDTEAFF. The CDR3, as DNA: TGTGCCAGCAGCTTGGAATCGGGGGGTGACACTGAAGCTTTCTTT.

This chain joins TRBV7-2 and TRBJ2-5, with D hard to call. From germline, CDR1 is SGHTA and CDR2 FQGNSA. This CDR3 contains 11 residues. V lost 7 bases and J lost 3, with 6 bases in between. Written as DNA, the CDR3 is TGTGCCAGCAAGATCGAAGAGACCCAGTACTTC. Translating gives CASKIEETQYF.

The genes are TRBV30 and TRBJ1-6; unclear D gene. The CDR3 spans 16 residues. The germline V and J ends were trimmed by 1 base and 8 bases, with 18 bases remaining between them. CDR1 and CDR2 from the germline V gene are GTSNPN and SVGIG (reference sequence). The CDR3 loop is CAWSGVGPVGYSPLHF. CDR3 sequence (DNA): TGTGCCTGGAGTGGAGTAGGCCCCGTCGGATATTCACCCCTCCACTTT.

The gene calls are TRBV28 and TRBJ2-6, with 9 bases aligning to TRBD1. CDR3 length: 17 amino acids. Germline V CDR1 and CDR2: MDHEN, SYDVKM. V gave up 5 bases and J gave up 2 bases; unmatched junction bases: 7. The CDR3 spells CASSGPGQGAGANVLTF. The CDR3 DNA reads TGTGCCAGCAGTGGACCGGGACAGGGTGCTGGGGCCAACGTCCTGACTTTC.

The CDR3, as DNA: TGTGCCAGCAGCCAAGATTCAGCGGGGGCCTACAATGAGCAGTTCTTC. Protein: CASSQDSAGAYNEQFF. The chain couples TRBV4-2 to TRBJ2-1, with TRBD2 matching over 8 bases. This CDR3 region has 16 residues. V lost 0 bases, J lost 2 bases, and 3 bases stayed unmatched. Looked up from germline, CDR1 is LGHNA and CDR2 is YNFKEQ.

The chain combines TRBV30 with TRBJ2-2; 7 bases line up with TRBD1. Germline V gene data show CDR1 as GTSNPN and CDR2 as SVGIG (reference sequence). V shed 1 base, J shed 2 bases, and the junction held 4 bases outside the gene matches. The CDR3 runs 15 residues. This CDR3 is CAWSEGAGNTGELFF. CDR3 in DNA: TGTGCCTGGAGTGAGGGGGCAGGCAACACCGGGGAGCTGTTTTTT.

The J gene is TRBJ2-7, the V gene TRBV19; 9 bases match TRBD1. The CDR3 runs 15 residues. V lost 3 bases, J lost 2 bases, and 5 bases stayed unmatched. Germline V gene data show CDR1 as LNHDA and CDR2 as SQIVND (reference sequence). Here the CDR3 reads CASSMGTGTTYEQYF. DNA for the CDR3: TGTGCCAGTAGTATGGGGACAGGGACTACCTACGAGCAGTACTTC.

The chain couples TRBV18 to TRBJ1-2; the D gene is possibly TRBD1 (5 bases). This CDR3 contains 14 residues. Germline V gene data show CDR1 as KGHSH and CDR2 as LQKENI. The V gene lost 3 bases and the J gene lost 2 bases, with 10 bases spanning the gap. Written as DNA, the CDR3 is TGTGCCAGCTCACCGCTGACAGAGAACTATGGCTACACCTTC. This codes for CASSPLTENYGYTF.

V is TRBV4-3 and J is TRBJ2-7, with TRBD1 identical over 8 bases. V gave up 4 bases and J gave up 2 bases; unmatched junction bases: 4. The CDR3 is 14 amino acids. Germline CDR1 reads LGHNA; CDR2 reads YSLEER. The CDR3 region has the DNA TGCGCCAGCAGCCGAGACAGGGGTCCCTACGAGCAGTACTTC. This encodes CASSRDRGPYEQYF.

This chain links TRBV5-1 with TRBJ2-7; TRBD1 might be the D (6 bases). V dropped 5 bases and J dropped 3 bases, with 9 bases sitting between them. There are 12 residues in the CDR3. From germline, CDR1 is SGHRS and CDR2 YFSETQ. The CDR3 protein is CASSLTGYEQYF. In nucleotides, the CDR3 is TGCGCCAGCAGTCTGACAGGCTACGAGCAGTACTTC.

The CDR3 reads CASSFRTVGNTIYF. In nucleotides, the CDR3 is TGTGCCAGCAGCTTCCGGACGGTCGGAAACACCATATATTTT. The chain carries TRBV6-5 and TRBJ1-3; D gene unclear. V was shortened by 6 bases and J by 4 bases, with 13 bases between the two germline ends. This CDR3 region has 14 residues. CDR1 is MNHEY, CDR2 SVGAGI, per germline.

This chain links TRBV6-5 with TRBJ1-1; D is unresolved. V dropped 2 bases and J dropped 5 bases, with 9 bases sitting between them. The CDR3 runs 13 residues. Germline V gene sequence: CDR1 MNHEY, CDR2 SVGAGI. The CDR3 region is CASSYRKSTEAFF. CDR3 nucleotide sequence: TGTGCCAGCAGTTACCGGAAAAGTACTGAAGCTTTCTTT.

V gene TRBV5-1 combines with J gene TRBJ1-2, with 8 bases matching TRBD1. Germline lookup yields CDR1 SGHRS and CDR2 YFSETQ. CDR3 length: 14 amino acids. Trimming cost V 3 bases and J 5 bases; bases outside gene matches: 6. The CDR3 spells CASSSGDRGYGYTF. The CDR3 nucleotides are TGCGCCAGCAGCTCGGGAGACAGGGGATATGGCTACACCTTC.

V and J are TRBV21-1 and TRBJ2-4; TRBD2 is the table's D call and was not checked against the DNA. TRBV21-1 is a known pseudogene. There are 13 residues in the CDR3. Here the CDR3 DNA reads TGTGCCAGACAGCGGGGCGGCAAAAACATTCAGTACTTC. Translated, it gives CARQRGGKNIQYF.

The rearrangement links TRBV28 to TRBJ1-3; 8 bases are a match to TRBD1. This CDR3 has 19 amino acids. Germline CDR1 and CDR2: MDHEN and SYDVKM. V shed 3 bases, J shed 0 bases, and the junction held 13 bases outside the gene matches. DNA for the CDR3: TGTGCCAGCAGTTTTTGGACAGGGAAAAGCCTACTCTCTGGAAACACCATATATTTT. Its translation: CASSFWTGKSLLSGNTIYF.

The CDR3 DNA is TGTGCCAGTAGTATAGTAGGGGGGCGGTACAATGAGCAGTTCTTC. Residues: CASSIVGGRYNEQFF. The chain combines TRBV19 with TRBJ2-1; D possibly uses TRBD1 or TRBD2 (6 bases each). CDR3 size: 15 residues. Germline CDR1 reads LNHDA; CDR2 reads SQIVND (reference sequence). The ends were cut back, 1 base at V and 4 bases at J, with 11 bases in the middle.